A selection of T cell receptor beta chains follows, all from one sample in a study of molecular identifiers for immune sequencing clone quantification. TCRdb called the PCR reads again in MiXCR, with one record for every CDR3 protein. The sample has about 640,000 distinct CDR3 sequences, 15% to 20% seen once. The source material was naive CD8+ T cells from blood, with Jurkat cell RNA spiked in. All receptors derive from a human donor in good health. Some libraries in this study had Jurkat cell RNA spiked in. Each CDR3 is given with its conserved first and last residue. D genes are given only for firm matches. The listing skips clone size in some rows; elsewhere it reads once, few, many or a size class.

abundance,len,v_gene,d_gene,j_gene,CDR3aa,CDR3nt
NA,15,TRBV20-1,TRBD2,TRBJ2-7,CSVGDVAGSSYEQYF,TGCAGTGTTGGAGACGTAGCGGGGAGCTCCTACGAGCAGTACTTC
many,13,TRBV20-1,NA,TRBJ2-7,CSARVVRAYEQYF,TGCAGTGCTAGAGTGGTCAGGGCCTACGAGCAGTACTTC
few,15,TRBV4-3,TRBD1,TRBJ2-2,CASSLGTGGVGELFF,TGCGCCAGCAGCCTCGGGACAGGGGGCGTCGGGGAGCTGTTTTTT
many,16,TRBV27,TRBD1,TRBJ1-1,CASSPTGQPLNTEAFF,TGTGCCAGCAGTCCGACGGGACAGCCTTTGAACACTGAAGCTTTCTTT
NA,15,TRBV19,NA,TRBJ2-3,CASKAWGEHTDTQYF,TGTGCCAGTAAGGCGTGGGGGGAGCACACAGATACGCAGTATTTT
NA,22,TRBV11-2,TRBD2,TRBJ2-3,CASSLVVSGGKSHSPVTDTQYF,TGTGCCAGCAGCTTAGTTGTTAGCGGGGGCAAATCCCACAGCCCGGTCACAGATACGCAGTATTTT
many,13,TRBV7-6,NA,TRBJ1-5,CASSSHSNQPQHF,TGTGCCAGCAGTTCCCATAGCAATCAGCCCCAGCATTTT
many,14,TRBV7-8,TRBD2,TRBJ2-7,CASSPPGGWHEQYF,TGTGCCAGCAGCCCACCGGGGGGGTGGCACGAGCAGTACTTC
many,13,TRBV14,NA,TRBJ2-7,CASSQGHPYEQYF,TGTGCCAGCAGCCAAGGTCACCCATACGAGCAGTACTTC
many,12,TRBV6-6,NA,TRBJ1-4,CASTGEGEKLFF,TGTGCCAGCACAGGCGAAGGTGAAAAACTGTTTTTT
many,18,TRBV5-1,NA,TRBJ2-6,CASSLSWGRLSGANVLTF,TGCGCCAGCAGCTTGTCGTGGGGCAGGCTCTCTGGGGCCAACGTCCTGACTTTC
NA,15,TRBV6-5,NA,TRBJ2-7,CASSYLQADRYEQYF,TGTGCCAGCAGTTACTTGCAGGCAGACCGCTACGAGCAGTACTTC
many,15,TRBV4-1,TRBD1,TRBJ2-7,CASSQEDRASYEQYF,TGCGCCAGCAGCCAAGAAGACAGGGCCTCCTACGAGCAGTACTTC
few,15,TRBV4-1,NA,TRBJ1-2,CASSPLTGFNYGYTF,TGCGCCAGCAGCCCACTCACCGGCTTTAACTATGGCTACACCTTC
NA,15,TRBV5-1,TRBD1,TRBJ2-7,CASSLGTQGVSEQYF,TGCGCCAGCAGCTTGGGTACACAGGGGGTGTCCGAGCAGTACTTC
NA,15,TRBV6-2/TRBV6-3,TRBD2,TRBJ2-5,CASTSAGGPQETQYF,TGTGCCAGCACCTCAGCGGGAGGCCCACAAGAGACCCAGTACTTC
many,13,TRBV7-9,NA,TRBJ1-1,CASSQIGATEAFF,TGTGCCAGCAGCCAGATCGGGGCCACTGAAGCTTTCTTT
few,16,TRBV11-1,TRBD1,TRBJ2-7,CASSLLGQGAGDEQYF,TGTGCTAGCAGCTTACTGGGACAGGGGGCCGGCGACGAGCAGTACTTC
many,15,TRBV28,TRBD2,TRBJ2-1,CASSLLAGEGNEQFF,TGTGCCAGCAGTTTACTAGCGGGGGAGGGTAATGAGCAGTTCTTC
many,18,TRBV12-5,TRBD1,TRBJ1-5,CASGLAVRTGYSNQPQHF,TGTGCTAGTGGTTTGGCTGTACGGACAGGCTATAGCAATCAGCCCCAGCATTTT
few,15,TRBV27,NA,TRBJ2-1,CASSYGGPNYNEQFF,TGTGCCAGCAGCTACGGGGGGCCAAACTACAATGAGCAGTTCTTC
many,16,TRBV7-6,NA,TRBJ1-6,CASSLTTLSYNSPLHF,TGTGCCAGCAGCTTAACCACTCTCTCCTATAATTCACCCCTCCACTTT
many,16,TRBV2,NA,TRBJ1-1,CASSEPPYGKDTEAFF,TGTGCCAGCAGTGAACCCCCCTATGGAAAGGACACTGAAGCTTTCTTT
NA,15,TRBV5-6,NA,TRBJ1-4,CASSLVRQRAEKLFF,TGTGCCAGCAGCTTAGTACGCCAGCGCGCTGAAAAACTGTTTTTT
many,15,TRBV12-3/TRBV12-4,NA,TRBJ1-5,CASSLAGEGNQPQHF,TGTGCCAGCAGTTTAGCCGGGGAGGGCAATCAGCCCCAGCATTTT
many,20,TRBV28,NA,TRBJ2-6,CASSLLFPDGKTSGANVLTF,TGTGCCAGCAGTTTATTATTCCCGGACGGGAAGACATCTGGGGCCAACGTCCTGACTTTC
many,14,TRBV4-2,NA,TRBJ1-4,CASSERRGNEKLFF,TGTGCCAGCAGTGAACGGAGGGGTAATGAAAAACTGTTTTTT
many,13,TRBV30,NA,TRBJ2-7,CAWSPDSVYEQYF,TGTGCCTGGAGTCCGGACAGTGTCTACGAGCAGTACTTC
few,14,TRBV28,NA,TRBJ2-7,CASSLRQNPHEQYF,TGTGCCAGCAGTCTCAGACAGAATCCCCACGAGCAGTACTTC
many,12,TRBV9,NA,TRBJ2-7,CASSAIGGEQYF,TGTGCCAGCAGCGCCATCGGAGGCGAGCAGTACTTC
many,20,TRBV4-3,TRBD2,TRBJ2-3,CASSQDWTSGGASSTDTQYF,TGCGCCAGCAGCCAAGATTGGACTAGCGGGGGGGCCTCTAGCACAGATACGCAGTATTTT
many,12,TRBV30,NA,TRBJ1-1,CALDGGAAEAFF,TGTGCCCTCGATGGGGGGGCCGCTGAAGCTTTCTTT
many,12,TRBV7-6,NA,TRBJ2-3,CASSPDLNTQYF,TGTGCCAGCAGCCCGGACCTAAATACGCAGTATTTT
NA,13,TRBV12-3/TRBV12-4,TRBD1,TRBJ1-1,CASSLHGQVVAFF,TGTGCCAGCAGTTTACACGGACAGGTTGTAGCTTTCTTT
many,16,TRBV7-9,TRBD1,TRBJ1-5,CASSLSEGQGNQPQHF,TGTGCCAGCAGCTTATCAGAAGGACAGGGGAATCAGCCCCAGCATTTT
few,18,TRBV7-9,TRBD1,TRBJ1-2,CASSFAIQGASSNYGYTF,TGTGCCAGCAGCTTTGCGATACAGGGGGCTTCCTCTAACTATGGCTACACCTTC
many,16,TRBV4-3,NA,TRBJ2-2,CASSQVLGRYTGELFF,TGCGCCAGCAGCCAAGTTTTAGGGCGGTACACCGGGGAGCTGTTTTTT
NA,13,TRBV20-1,NA,TRBJ2-5,CSARVRYQETQYF,TGCAGTGCTAGGGTCAGGTACCAAGAGACCCAGTACTTC
many,14,TRBV29-1,TRBD1,TRBJ2-7,CSVAGTVNSYEQYF,TGCAGCGTAGCCGGGACAGTTAACTCCTACGAGCAGTACTTC
NA,15,TRBV6-6,NA,TRBJ2-1,CASSRLRSDYNEQFF,TGTGCCAGCAGTCGACTCCGGAGCGATTACAATGAGCAGTTCTTC
NA,14,TRBV24-1,NA,TRBJ2-3,CATSEGFGTDTQYF,TGTGCCACCAGTGAGGGGTTCGGCACAGATACGCAGTATTTT
many,14,TRBV28,TRBD1,TRBJ2-6,CASTRGHGANVLTF,TGTGCCAGCACAAGGGGGCATGGGGCCAACGTCCTGACTTTC
many,15,TRBV27,TRBD1,TRBJ1-2,CASSPSTGSLYGYTF,TGTGCCAGCAGTCCGTCGACAGGGTCCCTCTATGGCTACACCTTC
NA,15,TRBV19,NA,TRBJ1-1,CASSITQGIFSEAFF,TGTGCCAGTAGTATTACCCAGGGGATTTTTTCTGAAGCTTTCTTT
NA,16,TRBV20-1,NA,TRBJ2-1,CSARPRRPGVVDEQFF,TGCAGTGCTAGGCCCCGCCGGCCGGGCGTCGTCGATGAGCAGTTCTTC
few,13,TRBV12-5,TRBD1,TRBJ1-1,CASGLDRGTEAFF,TGTGCTAGTGGTCTTGACAGGGGCACTGAAGCTTTCTTT
many,17,TRBV28,TRBD2,TRBJ2-5,CASSPVLAASGVPQQYF,TGTGCCAGCAGTCCCGTCCTCGCGGCTAGCGGGGTACCTCAGCAGTACTTC
many,15,TRBV6-5,TRBD1,TRBJ2-5,CASSYMGTAQETQYF,TGTGCCAGCAGTTACATGGGGACAGCCCAAGAGACCCAGTACTTC
many,17,TRBV11-2,TRBD1,TRBJ2-5,CASSSRVGTGEGETQYF,TGTGCCAGCAGCTCACGGGTCGGGACAGGGGAGGGAGAGACCCAGTACTTC
many,17,TRBV21-1,NA,TRBJ1-1,CASSNALIGGLNTEAFF,TGTGCCAGCAGCAATGCCCTCATAGGAGGGTTGAACACTGAAGCTTTCTTT
NA,15,TRBV27,TRBD1,TRBJ1-6,CASSLGDSSFSPLHF,TGTGCCAGCAGTCTAGGGGACAGTTCTTTTTCACCCCTCCACTTT
NA,13,TRBV9,NA,TRBJ1-2,CASTPGTDYGYTF,TGTGCCAGCACCCCAGGGACGGACTATGGCTACACCTTC
many,13,TRBV6-2/TRBV6-3,NA,TRBJ1-1,CASKVGLNTEAFF,TGTGCCAGCAAGGTCGGCCTGAACACTGAAGCTTTCTTT
many,11,TRBV29-1,NA,TRBJ2-7,CSVRAGYEQYF,TGCAGCGTCAGAGCCGGCTACGAGCAGTACTTC
many,16,TRBV25-1,NA,TRBJ1-3,CASSDPDRLPGNTIYF,TGTGCCAGCAGTGACCCGGACCGTTTGCCTGGAAACACCATATATTTT
many,15,TRBV7-2,NA,TRBJ2-3,CASSETGPSGDTQYF,TGTGCCAGCAGCGAGACCGGACCGAGCGGAGATACGCAGTATTTT
NA,14,TRBV7-9,NA,TRBJ2-1,CASSPGTIHNEQFF,TGTGCCAGCAGCCCCGGGACGATCCACAATGAGCAGTTCTTC